One sample yielded the 30 T cell receptor beta chains listed below, sequenced in a study of Graves' ophthalmopathy and Graves' hyperthyroidism. From RNA, the CDR3 regions of TCR beta chains were amplified and sequenced. First-round RT-PCR employed HTBI primers, with a second-round multiplex PCR after it. TCRdb used MiXCR to reprocess the multiplex PCR reads, holding one entry per CDR3 protein. The sample contains 300,000 or so distinct CDR3 sequences, roughly 15% of which appear only once. The sequenced material came from peripheral blood. Receptors originate from an adult man with Graves' ophthalmopathy.

This chain connects TRBV15 to TRBJ2-5; D is uncertain. The V end lost 1 base, the J end lost 5 bases, and 14 bases lay between the germline ends. Germline V CDR1 and CDR2: LNHNV, YYDKDF (reference sequence). The CDR3 is made up of 15 amino acids. The CDR3 region has the DNA TGTGCCACCAGCAGAGCTTACGAGATTCGGGAGACCCAGTACTTC. It specifies CATSRAYEIRETQYF.

This clonotype was recorded at least ten times. The rearrangement uses TRBV2 and TRBJ1-1; TRBD1 aligns across 9 bases. Germline V CDR1 and CDR2: SNHLY, FYNNEI. This CDR3 has 13 residues. The V segment lost 9 bases and the J segment 8 bases; nucleotides outside the gene matches: 10. The CDR3 region is CARNGTGKSEAFF. The DNA for the CDR3 is TGTGCCAGAAACGGGACAGGGAAATCGGAAGCTTTCTTT.

J is TRBJ2-7 and V is TRBV6-2 or TRBV6-3; D gene ambiguous. Germline V gives CDR1 MNHEY, CDR2 SVGEGT. This CDR3 spans 13 amino acids. V lost 1 base to trimming and J lost 6 bases, with 10 bases between them. In nucleotides, the CDR3 is TGTGCCAGCAGTTACTGGATAGAGAGCGAGCAGTACTTC. Protein sequence: CASSYWIESEQYF.

The rearrangement joins TRBV12-5 to TRBJ2-6; TRBD1 agrees at 9 bases. CDR3 length: 17 amino acids. From germline, CDR1 is LGHNT and CDR2 FRNRAP. Trimming cost V 5 bases and J 0 bases; bases outside gene matches: 5. CDR3 sequence: CASGPGQGNSGANVLTF. CDR3 DNA sequence: TGTGCTAGTGGTCCGGGACAGGGAAACTCTGGGGCCAACGTCCTGACTTTC.

This clonotype was counted ten times or more. The chain uses TRBV2 and TRBJ2-7, with D unresolved. V was clipped by 4 bases and J by 8 bases, with 15 bases between them. Per germline, CDR1 SNHLY and CDR2 FYNNEI. The length of the CDR3 is 13 residues. This CDR3 reads CASSVRPLDQQYF. In DNA, the CDR3 is TGTGCCAGCAGTGTACGACCACTGGACCAGCAGTACTTC. Looking up the rest from reference TRBV2 and TRBJ2-7 gives the full variable domain: EPEVTQTPSHQVTQMGQEVILRCVPISNHLYFYWYRQILGQKVEFLVSFYNNEISEKSEIFDDQFSVERPDGSNFTLKIRSTKLEDSAMYFCASSVRPLDQQYFGPGTRLTVT.

This clonotype was seen ten or more times. The rearrangement uses TRBV19 and TRBJ1-1; D unresolved. The germline CDR1 and CDR2 sequences are LNHDA and SQIVND (reference sequence). The CDR3 consists of 13 residues. V was cut by 5 bases and J by 5 bases, with 12 bases left in between. The CDR3 nucleotides read TGTGCCAGTAGTGTCCGCCAGAAAACTGAAGCTTTCTTT. It yields the protein CASSVRQKTEAFF.

This clonotype was seen ten or more times. This chain uses TRBV18 with TRBJ1-2; 11 bases fit TRBD1. In germline, CDR1 is KGHSH, CDR2 LQKENI. This CDR3 region has 13 residues. V dropped 8 bases and J dropped 9; count of bases not matched to a gene: 8. CDR3 region: CASHGQGAYRYTF. CDR3 nucleotide sequence: TGTGCCAGCCATGGACAGGGGGCTTATCGCTACACCTTC.

This clonotype was found many times. The rearrangement links TRBV18 to TRBJ2-7, with TRBD1 identical over 10 bases. V shed 2 bases and J 3 bases; nucleotides not matched to a gene: 7. The CDR3 is 16 residues long. CDR1 and CDR2 from the germline V gene are KGHSH and LQKENI. CDR3: CASSPRRGTGDYEQYF. CDR3 DNA: TGTGCCAGCTCACCAAGGAGGGGGACAGGGGACTACGAGCAGTACTTC.

The chain employs TRBV12-3 or TRBV12-4 and TRBJ1-4; 10 bases are a match to TRBD1. V shed 5 bases, J shed 10 bases, and the junction held 4 bases outside the gene matches. CDR3 size: 13 residues. CDR3 loop: CASSPGTGVKLFF. The CDR3 nucleotides are TGTGCCAGCAGTCCTGGGACAGGGGTAAAACTGTTTTTT.

This clonotype was seen a handful of times. An end of the junction does not agree with germline; a read error may underlie this. J is TRBJ2-7 and V is TRBV20-1; either TRBD1 or TRBD2 may fit D (5 bases each). Germline V CDR1 and CDR2: DFQATT, SNEGSKA (reference sequence). This CDR3 has 13 residues. CDR3 residues: CSASMDNRGEQCF. CDR3 nucleotides: TGCAGTGCTAGTATGGATAACCGGGGCGAGCAGTGCTTC.

This clonotype showed up many times. This chain connects TRBV15 to TRBJ1-2, with D maybe TRBD1 (6 bases). V lost 2 bases to trimming and J lost 0 bases, with 22 bases between them. Germline CDR1 reads LNHNV; CDR2 reads YYDKDF (reference sequence). This CDR3 is built from 19 residues. The chain's CDR3 is CATSRNPPGQTITNYGYTF. CDR3 in DNA: TGTGCCACCAGCAGAAATCCCCCGGGACAAACCATTACTAACTATGGCTACACCTTC.

This clonotype showed up many times. V usage is TRBV29-1 and J usage is TRBJ2-7; TRBD1 agrees at 10 bases. With V trimmed by 8 bases and J by 6 bases, 13 bases remained unmatched. The V gene's germline CDR1 is SQVTM and CDR2 ANQGSEA. This CDR3 spans 14 amino acids. CDR3 protein: CSPTGTGDPFEQYF. As DNA, the CDR3 is TGCAGCCCAACAGGGACAGGGGATCCCTTCGAGCAGTACTTC.

There are many counts of this clonotype. This chain joins TRBV6-5 and TRBJ2-4; 12 positions agree with TRBD2. Germline V gene data show CDR1 as MNHEY and CDR2 as SVGAGI. V lost 4 bases to trimming and J lost 7 bases; unmatched junction nucleotides: 5. The CDR3 length is 15 residues. CDR3 DNA: TGTGCCAGCAGTTCTAGCGGGAGGGCTAGGAACATTCAGTACTTC. Its translation is CASSSSGRARNIQYF.

This clonotype was recorded many times. The gene calls are TRBV4-3 and TRBJ1-6; D unresolved. V lost 1 base and J lost 7, with 8 bases in between. The germline gives CDR1 LGHNA, CDR2 YSLEER. This CDR3 region has 14 residues. In DNA, the CDR3 is TGCGCCAGCAGCCAAGGCACGGGAAATTCACCCCTCCACTTT. Translating it yields CASSQGTGNSPLHF.

This clonotype was detected ten times or more. The V call is TRBV6-2 or TRBV6-3, the J call TRBJ1-1; 9 nucleotides agree with TRBD1. The junction had 4 bases not matched to a gene; V was cut back by 8 bases and J by 3 bases. Germline CDR1 and CDR2: MNHEY and SVGEGT. This CDR3 comprises 13 residues. The CDR3 region has the DNA TGTGCCAGCCGCCGGGACAGGGACACTGAAGCTTTCTTT. Its translation is CASRRDRDTEAFF.

This clonotype was counted ten times or more. The chain is built from TRBV27 and TRBJ2-7; 7 bases match TRBD2. The germline V gene encodes CDR1 MNHEY and CDR2 SMNVEV (reference sequence). The CDR3 totals 14 residues. V shed 5 bases, J shed 6 bases, and the junction held 10 bases outside the gene matches. In DNA, the CDR3 is TGTGCCAGCAGTGCAGCGGGACTTTTGGGCGAGCAGTACTTC. Translating gives CASSAAGLLGEQYF.

This clonotype was seen repeatedly, ten times or more. The chain combines TRBV7-8 with TRBJ1-2, with 7 bases that match TRBD1. V gave up 5 bases and J gave up 8 bases; unmatched junction bases: 11. The CDR3 extends over 14 amino acids. From germline, CDR1 is SGHVS and CDR2 FQNEAQ. CDR3 DNA sequence: TGTGCCAGCAGCCCGAGGGGGCCTGACATCGGCTACACCTTC. Translated, it gives CASSPRGPDIGYTF.

The chain combines TRBV12-3 or TRBV12-4 with TRBJ2-7; D unresolved. There are 13 residues in the CDR3. Between the trimmed V and J ends, which lost 0 bases and 3 bases, there was a span of 6 bases. CDR3 in DNA: TGTGCCAGCAGTTTAGCACTGAACTACGAGCAGTACTTC. Translating gives CASSLALNYEQYF.

This chain uses TRBV12-3 or TRBV12-4 with TRBJ2-7; D not certain. Trimming removed 6 bases from V and 0 bases from J, with 6 bases in between. This CDR3 comprises 12 residues. CDR3 DNA: TGTGCCAGCAGATATGACTCCTACGAGCAGTACTTC. Amino acids: CASRYDSYEQYF.

This clonotype came up many times. The genes are TRBV15 and TRBJ2-5; TRBD2 aligns across 11 bases. The CDR3 sequence is 14 residues long. Looked up from germline, CDR1 is LNHNV and CDR2 is YYDKDF (reference sequence). V lost 6 bases and J lost 5; bases outside the gene matches: 5. The chain's CDR3 is CATSDIAGGETQYF. In nucleotides, the CDR3 is TGTGCCACCAGTGACATAGCGGGAGGGGAGACCCAGTACTTC.

This clonotype was recorded at least ten times. The chain employs TRBV2 and TRBJ1-1; a possible D gene is TRBD1 (6 bases). CDR1 and CDR2 from the germline V gene are SNHLY and FYNNEI. This CDR3 region has 13 residues. Between the trimmed V and J ends, which lost 6 bases and 14 bases, there was a span of 22 bases. Written as DNA, the CDR3 is TGTGCCAGCAGGGAACTCGGGGGGGCCCTGAACTTCTTT. This sequence encodes CASRELGGALNFF.

This clonotype was seen repeatedly, ten times or more. The chain links TRBV3-1 to TRBJ2-7; D may match TRBD1 or TRBD2 (5 bases each). CDR1 is LGHDT and CDR2 is YNNKEL in the germline V gene (reference sequence). The length of the CDR3 is 15 residues. Trimming removed 3 bases at V and 5 bases at J, with 17 bases between. Written as DNA, the CDR3 is TGTGCCAGCAGCCATAGGACTGGCCCAGGGAACGAGCAGTACTTC. Translation gives CASSHRTGPGNEQYF.

This clonotype was detected many times. The chain combines TRBV24-1 with TRBJ2-2; D perhaps matches TRBD1 (6 bases). V gave up 7 bases and J gave up 8 bases, with 16 bases separating them. This CDR3 region has 14 residues. Germline CDR1 reads KGHDR; CDR2 reads SFDVKD. The CDR3 spells CATSPTRGSGELFF. CDR3 bases: TGTGCCACCAGCCCGACCAGGGGTTCGGGGGAGCTGTTTTTT.

This clonotype showed up many times. V usage is TRBV20-1 and J usage is TRBJ2-7; no definite D call. Germline V CDR1 and CDR2: DFQATT, SNEGSKA (reference sequence). This CDR3 is 13 amino acids long. Trimming stripped 2 bases from V and 1 base from J, with 9 bases between. CDR3 region: CSARMVNSYEQYF. In DNA, the CDR3 is TGCAGTGCTAGAATGGTGAATTCCTACGAGCAGTACTTC.

In its sample, this clonotype was seen many times. This chain links TRBV6-5 with TRBJ2-5; 9 bases agree with TRBD2. The CDR3 consists of 15 residues. The ends lost 2 bases at V and 5 bases at J; junction bases unmatched: 6. Germline CDR1 MNHEY, CDR2 SVGAGI. CDR3 sequence reads: CASSYAGGPTETQYF. CDR3 nucleotides: TGTGCCAGCAGTTACGCGGGGGGGCCCACGGAGACCCAGTACTTC.

This clonotype was seen repeatedly, ten times or more. The rearrangement links TRBV5-1 to TRBJ1-1; no reliable D call. CDR1 is SGHRS and CDR2 is YFSETQ in the germline V gene. Trimming shortened V by 4 bases and J by 5 bases, and 21 bases separated the two germline ends. This CDR3 has 16 amino acids. The CDR3 region has the DNA TGCGCCAGCAGCGCGCGGGAGTTATCGAGGCGTACTGAAGCTTTCTTT. Its protein is CASSARELSRRTEAFF.

In its sample, this clonotype was seen many times. The rearrangement links TRBV27 to TRBJ1-1, with 7 nucleotides matching TRBD1. J was trimmed by 2 bases and V by 7 bases; bases with no gene match: 22. Germline loops: CDR1 MNHEY, CDR2 SMNVEV (reference sequence). The CDR3 contains 19 residues. The CDR3 region has the DNA TGTGCCAGCATCCGAGGGGGCTTTGGAATGCGGTCGATAAACACTGAAGCTTTCTTT. This translates into CASIRGGFGMRSINTEAFF.

This clonotype was picked up many times. V is TRBV6-2 or TRBV6-3 and J is TRBJ2-7; maybe TRBD2 (5 bases). V gave up 0 bases and J gave up 6 bases, with 12 bases separating them. The CDR3 has 14 amino acids. The V gene's germline CDR1 is MNHEY and CDR2 SVGEGT. The CDR3 protein is CASSYSRASSEQYF. CDR3 in DNA: TGTGCCAGCAGTTACTCGAGGGCGTCGTCCGAGCAGTACTTC.

This clonotype appeared many times. The CDR3 sequence is CAIRGSGGAGETQYF. For the CDR3, the DNA is TGTGCCATCAGAGGTAGCGGGGGGGCCGGAGAGACCCAGTACTTC. The chain carries TRBV10-3 and TRBJ2-5; 11 bases are a match to TRBD2. The germline V gene encodes CDR1 ENHRY and CDR2 SYGVKD. The ends lost 6 bases at V and 4 bases at J; junction bases unmatched: 7. The CDR3 sequence is 15 residues long.

This clonotype was detected many times. The rearrangement uses TRBV5-1 and TRBJ1-6; TRBD1 might be the D (6 bases). The CDR3 has 16 amino acids. V lost 2 bases and J lost 7, with 16 bases in between. Germline loops: CDR1 SGHRS, CDR2 YFSETQ. This chain's CDR3 is CASSFAQRTENSPLHF. The CDR3 nucleotides read TGCGCCAGCAGCTTTGCTCAAAGGACAGAGAATTCACCCCTCCACTTT.